This T cell receptor beta chain was recovered during a study of cytomegalovirus exposure and HLA in healthy donors. It was with 60 Vbeta and 13 Jbeta primers that the PCR ran. The repertoire was sequenced with immunoSEQ multiplex PCR; TCRdb's copy has only in-frame clones and lacks some. The specimen's table records about 99,000 clones. V lost 7 bases to trimming and J lost 7 bases, with 23 bases between them. This CDR3 spans 15 amino acids. Germline CDR1 reads MDHEN; CDR2 reads SYDVKM. The sequencing sample was made of PBMCs. The source of this sequence is a man aged 40-50 years in good health and CMV-seronegative. The chain links TRBV28 to TRBJ2-7; no clear D. CDR3 sequence reads: CASTESGRPLGEQYF. DNA of the CDR3: TGTGCCAGCACCGAATCCGGCAGGCCCCTGGGTGAGCAGTACTTC.